Here is one T cell receptor beta chain with its context. The target antigen is unknown. Libraries for TCRalpha and TCRbeta carried sample barcodes and unique molecular identifiers via 5'RACE. TCRdb ran MiXCR on the 5' RACE reads and lists one entry per CDR3 protein. Altogether hundreds of thousands of distinct CDR3 sequences are present, 17% being singletons, with the ten largest covering about 7.4%. Germline V gives CDR1 LNHDA, CDR2 SQIVND (reference sequence). Trimming took 2 bases from V and 3 from J; bases not matched to a gene: 3. The CDR3 runs to 14 residues. The data are from a study of T-cell memory formation after mild COVID-19. Study-level points and caveats: Contracting clones localized mainly to CM and EM when CD4+ and mainly to EMRA when CD8+. Day 15 to 85 contractors were CD4/CD8 balanced; later expanders leaned CD4+. Cross-reactive memory seemingly joined, as some responding clones were found in pre-infection memory.

The clonotype originates from an adult woman who had mild COVID-19 (a few samples of this study predate the infection). Cell type and time point are not known. Sequenced material: PBMCs or a T cell subset sorted from them (not recorded which). This chain links TRBV19 with TRBJ2-7; TRBD1 matches 8 bases. The CDR3 nucleotides are TGTGCCAGTAGTATAACCGGGACAGGCTACGAGCAGTACTTC. This sequence encodes CASSITGTGYEQYF.